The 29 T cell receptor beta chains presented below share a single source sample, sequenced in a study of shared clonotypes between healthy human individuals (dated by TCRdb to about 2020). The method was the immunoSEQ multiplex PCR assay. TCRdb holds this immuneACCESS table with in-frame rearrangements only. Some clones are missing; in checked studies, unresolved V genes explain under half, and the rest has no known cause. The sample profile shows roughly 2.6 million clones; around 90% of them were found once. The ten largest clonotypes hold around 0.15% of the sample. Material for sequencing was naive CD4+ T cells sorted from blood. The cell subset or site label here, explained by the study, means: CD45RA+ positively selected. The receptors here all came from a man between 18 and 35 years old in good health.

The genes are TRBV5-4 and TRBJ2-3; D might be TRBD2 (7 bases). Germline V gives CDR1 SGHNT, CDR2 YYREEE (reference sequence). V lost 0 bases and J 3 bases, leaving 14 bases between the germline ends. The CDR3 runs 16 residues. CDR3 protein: CASSLDGGARTDTQYF. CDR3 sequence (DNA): TGTGCCAGCAGCTTGGATGGGGGGGCTCGGACAGATACGCAGTATTTT.

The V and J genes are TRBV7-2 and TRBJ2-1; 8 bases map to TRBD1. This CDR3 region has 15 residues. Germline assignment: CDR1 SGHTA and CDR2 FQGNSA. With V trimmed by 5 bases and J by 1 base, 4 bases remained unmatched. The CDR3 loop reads CASSPDRDSYNEQFF. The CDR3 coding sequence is TGTGCCAGCAGCCCGGACAGGGATTCCTACAATGAGCAGTTCTTC. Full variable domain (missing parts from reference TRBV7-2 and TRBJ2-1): GAGVSQSPSNKVTEKGKDVELRCDPISGHTALYWYRQSLGQGLEFLIYFQGNSAPDKSGLPSDRFSAERTGGSVSTLTIQRTQQEDSAVYLCASSPDRDSYNEQFFGPGTRLTVL.

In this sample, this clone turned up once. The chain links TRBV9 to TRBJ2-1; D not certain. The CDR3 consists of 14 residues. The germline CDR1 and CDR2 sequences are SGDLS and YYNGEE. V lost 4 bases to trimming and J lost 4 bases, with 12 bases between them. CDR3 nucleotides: TGTGCCAGCAGCTCCCGGACGATTTACAATGAGCAGTTCTTC. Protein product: CASSSRTIYNEQFF. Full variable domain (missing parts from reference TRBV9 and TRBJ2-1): DSGVTQTPKHLITATGQRVTLRCSPRSGDLSVYWYQQSLDQGLQFLIQYYNGEERAKGNILERFSAQQFPDLHSELNLSSLELGDSALYFCASSSRTIYNEQFFGPGTRLTVL.

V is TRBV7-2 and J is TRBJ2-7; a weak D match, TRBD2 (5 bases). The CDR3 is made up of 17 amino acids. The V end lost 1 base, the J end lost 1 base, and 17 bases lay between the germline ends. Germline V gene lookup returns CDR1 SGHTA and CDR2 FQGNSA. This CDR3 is CASSLVVWGEVSYEQYF. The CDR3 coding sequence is TGTGCCAGCAGCTTAGTAGTTTGGGGAGAGGTTTCCTACGAGCAGTACTTC.

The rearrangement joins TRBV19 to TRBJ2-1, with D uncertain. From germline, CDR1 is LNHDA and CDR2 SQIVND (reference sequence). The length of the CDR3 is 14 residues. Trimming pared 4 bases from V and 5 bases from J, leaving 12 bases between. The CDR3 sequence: CASSNIGGNNEQFF. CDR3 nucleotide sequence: TGTGCCAGTAGTAATATCGGCGGCAACAATGAGCAGTTCTTC.

The CDR3: CASSLLGPSDTQYF. As DNA, the CDR3 is TGTGCCAGCAGCTTACTAGGGCCGTCTGATACGCAGTATTTT. The J gene is TRBJ2-3, the V gene TRBV7-9, with D unclear. The CDR3 contains 14 residues. Germline V CDR1 and CDR2: SEHNR, FQNEAQ (reference sequence). With 2 bases removed from V and 6 bases from J, the gap between germline ends came to 12 bases.

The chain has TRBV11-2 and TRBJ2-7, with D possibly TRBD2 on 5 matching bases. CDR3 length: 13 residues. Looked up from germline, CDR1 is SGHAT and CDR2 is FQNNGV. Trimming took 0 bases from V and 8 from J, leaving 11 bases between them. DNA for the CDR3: TGTGCCAGCAGCTTAGATGACCGAGGGAAGCAGTACTTC. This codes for CASSLDDRGKQYF.

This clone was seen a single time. In nucleotides, the CDR3 is TGTGCCAGCAGTTATGGATTTTACGAGCAGTACTTC. Protein: CASSYGFYEQYF. V usage is TRBV6-6 and J usage is TRBJ2-7; D remains unclear. CDR1 MNHNY and CDR2 SVGAGI come from the germline V gene (reference sequence). The V end lost 3 bases, the J end lost 4 bases, and 7 bases lay between the germline ends. CDR3 length: 12 amino acids.

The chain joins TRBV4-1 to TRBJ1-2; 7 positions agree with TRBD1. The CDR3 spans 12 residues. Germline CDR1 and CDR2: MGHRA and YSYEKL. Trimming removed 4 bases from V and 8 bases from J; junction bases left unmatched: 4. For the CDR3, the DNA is TGCGCCAGCAGCCTAGACAGGGTCGGCTACACCTTC. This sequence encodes CASSLDRVGYTF.

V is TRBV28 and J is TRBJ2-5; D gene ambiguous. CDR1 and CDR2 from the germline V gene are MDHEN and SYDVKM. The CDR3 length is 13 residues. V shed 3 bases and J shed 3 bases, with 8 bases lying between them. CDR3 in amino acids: CASSLGFEETQYF. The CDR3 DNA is TGTGCCAGCAGTTTGGGCTTCGAAGAGACCCAGTACTTC. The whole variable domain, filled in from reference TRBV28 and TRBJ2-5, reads DVKVTQSSRYLVKRTGEKVFLECVQDMDHENMFWYRQDPGLGLRLIYFSYDVKMKEKGDIPEGYSVSREKKERFSLILESASTNQTSMYLCASSLGFEETQYFGPGTRLLVL.

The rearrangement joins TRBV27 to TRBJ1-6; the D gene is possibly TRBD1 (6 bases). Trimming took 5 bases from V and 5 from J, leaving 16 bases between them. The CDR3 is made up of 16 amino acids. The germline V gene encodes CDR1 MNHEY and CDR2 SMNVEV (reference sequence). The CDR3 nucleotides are TGTGCCAGCAGTCACCAACCCCAGGGGAATAATTCACCCCTCCACTTT. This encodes CASSHQPQGNNSPLHF.

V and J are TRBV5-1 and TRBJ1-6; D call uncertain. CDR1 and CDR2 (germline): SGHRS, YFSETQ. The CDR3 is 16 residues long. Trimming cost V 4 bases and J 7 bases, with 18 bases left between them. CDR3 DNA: TGCGCCAGCAGCCTAGCAACTGGAGATATGAATTCACCCCTCCACTTT. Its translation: CASSLATGDMNSPLHF.

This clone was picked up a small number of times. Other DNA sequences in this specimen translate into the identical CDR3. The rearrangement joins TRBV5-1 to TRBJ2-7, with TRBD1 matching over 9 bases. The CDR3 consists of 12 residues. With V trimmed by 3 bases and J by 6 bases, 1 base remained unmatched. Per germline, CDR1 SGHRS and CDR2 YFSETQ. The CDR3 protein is CASSSDRGEQYF. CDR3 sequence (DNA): TGCGCCAGCAGCTCGGACAGGGGCGAGCAGTACTTC.

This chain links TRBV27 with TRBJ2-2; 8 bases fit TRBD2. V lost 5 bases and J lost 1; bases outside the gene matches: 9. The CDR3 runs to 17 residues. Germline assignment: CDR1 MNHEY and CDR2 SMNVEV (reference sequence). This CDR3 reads CASSPQLADWNTGELFF. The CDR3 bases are TGTGCCAGCAGTCCCCAACTAGCGGACTGGAACACCGGGGAGCTGTTTTTT.

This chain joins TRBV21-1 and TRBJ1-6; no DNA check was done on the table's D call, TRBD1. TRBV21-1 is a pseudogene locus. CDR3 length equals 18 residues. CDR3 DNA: TGTGCCAGCAGCAAATGCGGCAGGGGCGTCCCTCAAAATTCACCCCTCCACTTT. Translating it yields CASSKCGRGVPQNSPLHF.

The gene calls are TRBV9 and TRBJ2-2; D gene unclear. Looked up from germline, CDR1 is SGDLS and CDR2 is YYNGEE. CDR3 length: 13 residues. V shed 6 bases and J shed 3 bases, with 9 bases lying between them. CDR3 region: CASNFDDTGELFF. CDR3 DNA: TGTGCCAGCAATTTTGACGACACCGGGGAGCTGTTTTTT.

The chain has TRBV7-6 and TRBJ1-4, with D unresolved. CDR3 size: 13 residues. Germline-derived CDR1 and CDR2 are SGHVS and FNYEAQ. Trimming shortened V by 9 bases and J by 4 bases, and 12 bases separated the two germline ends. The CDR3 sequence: CARRGADNEKLFF. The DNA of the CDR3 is TGTGCCAGGCGAGGAGCGGATAATGAAAAACTGTTTTTT.

DNA of the CDR3: TGTGCCAGCAGTCTCTGGGGAAAACTGTTTTTT. It is translated as CASSLWGKLFF. V gene TRBV6-6 combines with J gene TRBJ1-4; D ambiguous. Germline lookup yields CDR1 MNHNY and CDR2 SVGAGI (reference sequence). This CDR3 is built from 11 residues. Trimming shortened V by 5 bases and J by 10 bases, and 8 bases separated the two germline ends.

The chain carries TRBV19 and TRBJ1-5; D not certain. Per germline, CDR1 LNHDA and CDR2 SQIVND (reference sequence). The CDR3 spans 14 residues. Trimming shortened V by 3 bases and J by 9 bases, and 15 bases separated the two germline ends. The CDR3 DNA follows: TGTGCCAGTAGTATTAAGGTGGACTTTGGGCCCCAGCATTTT. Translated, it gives CASSIKVDFGPQHF.

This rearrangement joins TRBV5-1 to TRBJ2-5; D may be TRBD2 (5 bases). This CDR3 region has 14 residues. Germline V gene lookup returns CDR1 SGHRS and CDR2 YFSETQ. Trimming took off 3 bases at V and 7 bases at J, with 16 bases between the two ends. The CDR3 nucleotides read TGCGCCAGCAGCTCGGACGCAGCAAGCGGGACCCAGTACTTC. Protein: CASSSDAASGTQYF. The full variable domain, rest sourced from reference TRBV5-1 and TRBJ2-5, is KAGVTQTPRYLIKTRGQQVTLSCSPISGHRSVSWYQQTPGQGLQFLFEYFSETQRNKGNFPGRFSGRQFSNSRSEMNVSTLELGDSALYLCASSSDAASGTQYFGPGTRLLVL.

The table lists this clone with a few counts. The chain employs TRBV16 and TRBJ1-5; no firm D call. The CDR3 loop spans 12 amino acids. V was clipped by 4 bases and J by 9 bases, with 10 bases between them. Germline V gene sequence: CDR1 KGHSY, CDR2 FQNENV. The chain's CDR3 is CASSPVTRPQHF. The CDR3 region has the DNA TGTGCCAGCAGCCCCGTGACGCGGCCCCAGCATTTT.

Written as DNA, the CDR3 is TGTGCCAGCAGTCAAGGAAGGCTAGCGGGAGGATTAGAGACCCAGTACTTC. This codes for CASSQGRLAGGLETQYF. The chain joins TRBV2 to TRBJ2-5; 11 nucleotides agree with TRBD2. Per the germline V gene, CDR1 is SNHLY and CDR2 is FYNNEI. The CDR3 length is 17 residues. Trimming cost V 5 bases and J 4 bases; bases outside gene matches: 12.

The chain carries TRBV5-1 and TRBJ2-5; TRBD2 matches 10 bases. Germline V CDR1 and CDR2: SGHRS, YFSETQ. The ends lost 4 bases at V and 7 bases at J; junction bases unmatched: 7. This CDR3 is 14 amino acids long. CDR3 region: CASSNTSGVGTQYF. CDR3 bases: TGCGCCAGCAGCAACACTAGCGGGGTGGGGACCCAGTACTTC.

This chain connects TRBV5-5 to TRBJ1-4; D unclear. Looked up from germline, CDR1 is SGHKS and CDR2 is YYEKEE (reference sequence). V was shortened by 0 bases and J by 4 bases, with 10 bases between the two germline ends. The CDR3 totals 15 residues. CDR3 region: CASSLGSVLNEKLFF. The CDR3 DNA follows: TGTGCCAGCAGCTTGGGGTCGGTCCTTAATGAAAAACTGTTTTTT.

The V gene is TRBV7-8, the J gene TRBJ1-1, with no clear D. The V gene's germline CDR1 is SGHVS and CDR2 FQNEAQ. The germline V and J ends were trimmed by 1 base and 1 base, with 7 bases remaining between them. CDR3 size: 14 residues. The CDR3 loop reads CASSLDTPNTEAFF. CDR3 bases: TGTGCCAGCAGCTTAGACACGCCGAACACTGAAGCTTTCTTT.

The CDR3, as DNA: TGTGCCAGCAGCCCGTTGGCCACCGGGGAGCTGTTTTTT. It yields the protein CASSPLATGELFF. The chain carries TRBV7-2 and TRBJ2-2, with unresolved D. The V gene lost 5 bases and the J gene lost 4 bases, with 8 bases spanning the gap. CDR3 length equals 13 residues. Germline assignment: CDR1 SGHTA and CDR2 FQGNSA.

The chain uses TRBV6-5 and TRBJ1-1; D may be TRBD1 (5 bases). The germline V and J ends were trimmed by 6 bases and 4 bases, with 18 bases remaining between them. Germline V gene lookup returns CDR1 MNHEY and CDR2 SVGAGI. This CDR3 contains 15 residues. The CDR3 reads CASRPPGGDGTEAFF. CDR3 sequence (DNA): TGTGCCAGCAGACCCCCGGGAGGGGATGGCACTGAAGCTTTCTTT.

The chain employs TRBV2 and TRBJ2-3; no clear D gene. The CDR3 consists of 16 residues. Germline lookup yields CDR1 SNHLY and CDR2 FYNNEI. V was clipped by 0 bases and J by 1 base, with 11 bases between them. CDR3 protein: CASSEAGRGRTDTQYF. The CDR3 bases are TGTGCCAGCAGTGAAGCAGGCAGAGGCCGCACAGATACGCAGTATTTT.

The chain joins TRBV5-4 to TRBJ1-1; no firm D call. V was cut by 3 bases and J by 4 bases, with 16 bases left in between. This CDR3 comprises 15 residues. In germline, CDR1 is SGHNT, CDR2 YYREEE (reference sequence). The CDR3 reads CASSSRWIEGTEAFF. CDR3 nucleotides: TGTGCCAGCAGCTCCCGCTGGATTGAGGGCACTGAAGCTTTCTTT. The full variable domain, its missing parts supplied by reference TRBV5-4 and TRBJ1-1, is ETGVTQSPTHLIKTRGQQVTLRCSSQSGHNTVSWYQQALGQGPQFIFQYYREEENGRGNFPPRFSGLQFPNYSSELNVNALELDDSALYLCASSSRWIEGTEAFFGQGTRLTVV.